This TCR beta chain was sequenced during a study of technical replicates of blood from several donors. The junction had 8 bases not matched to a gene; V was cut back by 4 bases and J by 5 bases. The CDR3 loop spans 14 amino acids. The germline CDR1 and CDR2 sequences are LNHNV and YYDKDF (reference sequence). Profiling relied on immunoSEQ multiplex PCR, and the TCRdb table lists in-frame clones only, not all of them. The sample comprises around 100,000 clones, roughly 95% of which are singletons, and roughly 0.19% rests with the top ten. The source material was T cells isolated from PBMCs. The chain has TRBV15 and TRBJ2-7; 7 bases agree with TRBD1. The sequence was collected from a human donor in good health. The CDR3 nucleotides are TGTGCCACCAGCAAGACAGGGAAGAGGAACGAGCAGTACTTC. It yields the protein CATSKTGKRNEQYF.